This is a list of T cell receptor beta chains from one sample in a study of shared clonotypes between healthy human individuals. This table comes from immunoSEQ multiplex PCR, and its TCRdb copy is limited to in-frame clones, with some not included. The data contain hundreds of thousands of clones, less than 85% of them singletons. The specimen was memory CD4+ T cells sorted from blood. The origin of the receptors is a woman aged 30 to 39 in good health. Both conserved end residues are part of each CDR3. Each record gives: J gene, clone size, D gene, V gene, CDR3 protein, CDR3 DNA. A D gene is named only where the DNA matches it firmly. Clone size is not always given. Where it is, it says once, few, many or a class for expanded clones.

TRBJ2-5,.,.,TRBV5-6,CASSYLRGETQYF,TGTGCCAGCAGCTATCTGAGGGGAGAGACCCAGTACTTC
TRBJ1-1,once,.,TRBV6-5,CASSSTIGSEAFF,TGTGCCAGCAGTTCGACCATTGGCAGTGAAGCTTTCTTT
TRBJ2-2,.,.,TRBV5-8,CASSFRNTGELFF,TGTGCCAGCAGCTTTCGGAACACCGGGGAGCTGTTTTTT
TRBJ2-3,.,TRBD2,TRBV5-1,CASSLSGTSLRTDTQYF,TGCGCCAGCAGCTTAAGTGGGACTAGCCTTCGCACAGATACGCAGTATTTT
TRBJ1-5,.,.,TRBV18,CASSPSSAQDGGVKF,TGTGCCAGCTCACCCTCCTCCGCTCAGGACGGTGGGGTGAAGTTT
TRBJ2-5,few,.,TRBV2,CASMGGIETQYF,TGTGCCAGCATGGGGGGAATAGAGACCCAGTACTTC
TRBJ2-1,.,TRBD1,TRBV27,CASSSDRVGNEQFF,TGTGCCAGCAGTTCCGACAGGGTTGGCAATGAGCAGTTCTTC
TRBJ2-7,.,.,TRBV6-1,CASRWLYEQYF,TGTGCCAGCAGATGGTTGTACGAGCAGTACTTC
TRBJ1-3,.,TRBD1,TRBV19,CASKTGESGNTIYF,TGTGCCAGCAAGACAGGGGAGTCTGGAAACACCATATATTTT
TRBJ1-1,few,.,TRBV11-2,CASSLEGRYEAFF,TGTGCCAGCAGCTTAGAGGGACGGTATGAAGCTTTCTTT
TRBJ1-5,.,.,TRBV28,CASSYPRAGGNQPQHF,TGTGCCAGCAGTTACCCTAGGGCAGGCGGAAATCAGCCCCAGCATTTT
TRBJ2-7,.,.,TRBV19,CASSPTGSYVQYF,TGTGCCAGTAGCCCGACAGGTAGCTACGTGCAGTACTTC
TRBJ1-5,few,.,TRBV28,CASRGIGHRTNQPQHF,TGTGCCAGCAGGGGAATAGGTCATAGGACCAATCAGCCCCAGCATTTT
TRBJ1-3,few,.,TRBV7-2,CASSLTPTSGNTIYF,TGTGCCAGCAGCTTAACCCCCACCTCTGGAAACACCATATATTTT
TRBJ1-2,.,.,TRBV6-5,CASRNREGGYGYTF,TGTGCCAGCAGAAATAGAGAGGGGGGCTATGGCTACACCTTC
TRBJ2-5,.,TRBD2,TRBV5-1,CASRKIAGGKETQYF,TGCGCCAGCAGGAAGATAGCGGGAGGGAAAGAGACCCAGTACTTC